This T cell receptor beta chain originates from a study of spatial heterogeneity in lung cancer. J was trimmed by 6 bases and V by 3 bases; bases with no gene match: 6. Germline loops: CDR1 SGHTA, CDR2 FQGNSA. CDR3 size: 15 residues. Time point in this sample: sample taken at primary tumor resection. TCRdb reprocessed the 5' RACE reads via MiXCR and lists one record per CDR3 protein. The sample carries a few thousand distinct CDR3 sequences, more than 7.5% recorded once. On this clonotype itself: What it binds is unknown.

Points from the study as a whole: Tracking of tumor mutation counts was seen in expanded intratumoral alpha and beta TCR counts.

The receptor was derived from a female donor with early-stage non-small cell lung cancer. The sequenced sample was lung tumor tissue, obtained at surgery. The rearrangement links TRBV7-2 to TRBJ2-2, with TRBD2 matching over 8 bases. CDR3 in amino acids: CASSFSGISPGELFF. DNA for the CDR3: TGTGCCAGCAGCTTTAGCGGGATTAGCCCCGGGGAGCTGTTTTTT. Complete variable domain (other parts from reference TRBV7-2 and TRBJ2-2): GAGVSQSPSNKVTEKGKDVELRCDPISGHTALYWYRQSLGQGLEFLIYFQGNSAPDKSGLPSDRFSAERTGGSVSTLTIQRTQQEDSAVYLCASSFSGISPGELFFGEGSRLTVL.